One T cell receptor beta chain is described in this entry. Its antigen is unidentified. CDR1 and CDR2 from the germline V gene are MDHEN and SYDVKM. J gave up 2 bases and V 11 bases, and 8 bases lay outside the gene matches. The CDR3 is made up of 14 amino acids. Repertoires were generated with immunoSEQ multiplex PCR, while TCRdb's copy carries only in-frame clones and drops some. The top ten clones hold roughly 0.77% of a sample with around 64,000 clones, roughly 85% of them seen once. The source of the sample is a study of OX40 agonist ivuxolimab in advanced cancers. Study context: Patients' therapy was ivuxolimab, an antibody that acts as an agonist of OX40 (CD134). Every 2 weeks, patients received ivuxolimab intravenously, dosed at 0.01 to 10 mg/kg.

Broader study findings: Which antigen the expanded peripheral T cells recognized is unknown.

This chain connects TRBV28 to TRBJ1-2; 10 positions match TRBD1. The sequences come from CD4+ or CD8+ T cells sorted from blood, collected in a trial of the OX40 agonist ivuxolimab. The source is an adult with an advanced solid tumor such as melanoma, head and neck, liver or kidney cancer. The CDR3 coding sequence is TGTGCCGCCGGGACAGGGGCCGAAAACTATGGCTACACCTTC. It encodes CAAGTGAENYGYTF.